This paragraph covers one T cell receptor beta chain sequence. This sample is drawn from a study of Ad26.COV2.S vaccination and SARS-CoV-2 variants. The data were produced by immunoSEQ multiplex PCR, yet TCRdb's version contains in-frame clones alone and is incomplete. The table shows a few hundred thousand clones, with over 75% occurring only once. Specified treatment: roughly 19 received Ad26.COV2.S at low or high dose, single or two shots; 5 received placebo; per-sample allocation not given. It was on day 63 after the first vaccine or placebo injection that samples were taken. V dropped 3 bases and J dropped 4; count of bases not matched to a gene: 3. Germline loops: CDR1 KGHDR, CDR2 SFDVKD. The CDR3 is 15 residues long.

This TCR derives from a person between 18 and 65 years old who received the Ad26.COV2.S COVID-19 vaccine or a placebo. The chain carries TRBV24-1 and TRBJ1-5, with TRBD1 identical over 9 bases. The sample was peripheral blood, taken in a trial of Ad26.COV2.S vaccine versus placebo. CDR3 coding DNA: TGTGCCACCAGTGATGACAGGGGGGTAAATCAGCCCCAGCATTTT. It yields the protein CATSDDRGVNQPQHF.